A single sample is the source of the 8 T cell receptor beta chains below, sequenced in a study of T-cell reconstitution after alpha-beta-depleted transplantation in children. It was with unique molecular identifiers that the TCRbeta library was prepared. A single record per CDR3 protein comes from TCRdb applying MiXCR to the PCR reads. The sample shows under 850,000 distinct CDR3 sequences, around 13% of them seen only once. Sequences were derived from PBMCs, sampled before TCRalphabeta/CD19-depleted stem cell transplant. These receptor sequences come from a girl aged 2-15 years with congenital amegakaryocytic thrombocytopenia, due to receive a stem cell transplant.

This clonotype was seen repeatedly, ten times or more. The chain recombines TRBV12-3 or TRBV12-4 with TRBJ2-7; possibly TRBD2 for D (6 bases). Trimming removed 4 bases from V and 4 bases from J, with 8 bases in between. The CDR3 is 12 amino acids. CDR3 loop: CASSSGVYEQYF. The CDR3 DNA sequence: TGTGCCAGCAGTTCGGGGGTTTACGAGCAGTACTTC.

This clonotype was seen only a few times. The chain combines TRBV12-3 or TRBV12-4 with TRBJ2-1, with a tentative D call TRBD2 (6 bases). Deletions cut 8 bases from V and 7 bases from J, with 15 bases between. The CDR3 sequence is 13 residues long. In nucleotides, the CDR3 is TGTGCCAGCGCCACGGACGCGGGGAATGAGCAGTTCTTC. Its translation is CASATDAGNEQFF.

This chain joins TRBV6-5 and TRBJ2-5; the match to TRBD2 covers 13 bases. CDR1 and CDR2 (germline): MNHEY, SVGAGI. The CDR3 contains 16 residues. The V segment lost 0 bases and the J segment 3 bases; nucleotides outside the gene matches: 1. CDR3 in amino acids: CASSYSGTSGEETQYF. Here the CDR3 DNA reads TGTGCCAGCAGTTACTCTGGGACTAGCGGGGAAGAGACCCAGTACTTC.

This clonotype was detected many times. The rearrangement links TRBV15 to TRBJ2-7; D uncertain. Germline assignment: CDR1 LNHNV and CDR2 YYDKDF (reference sequence). The CDR3 extends over 12 amino acids. Deletions cut 3 bases from V and 6 bases from J, with 9 bases between. CDR3 DNA: TGTGCCACCAGCAGGGCCCGAGGCGAGCAGTACTTC. This translates into CATSRARGEQYF.

This clonotype came up once. This sequence may be a read error, since a much larger clone differs from it by one base. This rearrangement joins TRBV5-1 to TRBJ2-7; 10 bases line up with TRBD2. The CDR3 totals 14 residues. The ends lost 7 bases at V and 4 bases at J; junction bases unmatched: 8. The germline V gene has CDR1 SGHRS and CDR2 YFSETQ. CDR3 DNA sequence: TGCGCCAGCTGCGTGGGACTAGCGATGTACGAGCAGTACTTC. Its protein is CASCVGLAMYEQYF. Combining the CDR3 with reference TRBV5-1 and TRBJ2-7 gives the whole variable domain KAGVTQTPRYLIKTRGQQVTLSCSPISGHRSVSWYQQTPGQGLQFLFEYFSETQRNKGNFPGRFSGRQFSNSRSEMNVSTLELGDSALYLCASCVGLAMYEQYFGPGTRLTVT.

This clonotype was seen a handful of times. V usage is TRBV29-1 and J usage is TRBJ1-1; D might be TRBD1 (5 bases). This CDR3 has 11 amino acids. The germline CDR1 and CDR2 sequences are SQVTM and ANQGSEA. V dropped 2 bases and J dropped 11 bases, with 12 bases sitting between them. The CDR3 coding sequence is TGCAGCGTTGAACCTCGTGGGGCGGCTTTCTTT. Residues: CSVEPRGAAFF.

This clonotype was seen at least ten times. The genes are TRBV29-1 and TRBJ2-7, with D unresolved. CDR1 SQVTM and CDR2 ANQGSEA come from the germline V gene. This CDR3 comprises 14 residues. The V gene lost 4 bases and the J gene lost 0 bases, with 13 bases spanning the gap. CDR3 sequence reads: CSVGPTHNSYEQYF. In DNA form, the CDR3 reads TGCAGCGTTGGGCCGACACACAACTCCTACGAGCAGTACTTC.

This clonotype was counted ten times or more. The genes are TRBV20-1 and TRBJ2-1; 11 positions agree with TRBD2. The V and J ends lost 0 bases and 3 bases, in that order; junction bases with no gene match: 4. Germline assignment: CDR1 DFQATT and CDR2 SNEGSKA (reference sequence). The CDR3 runs to 16 residues. CDR3 nucleotide sequence: TGCAGTGCTAGAGATTTCGGACTAGCGGGCTACAATGAGCAGTTCTTC. Translation gives CSARDFGLAGYNEQFF.